Shown below are 15 T cell receptor beta chains from a single sample sequenced in a study of cytomegalovirus exposure and HLA in healthy donors (dated by TCRdb to the late 2010s). The receptor library was made with the immunoSEQ multiplex PCR assay. For the multiplex PCR, a mixture combining 60 forward primers for TCR Vbeta segments and 13 reverse primers for TCR Jbeta segments was used. This is the immuneACCESS table as TCRdb keeps it, with only in-frame sequences that have V and J called. A part of the clones is gone; compared with another copy, unresolved V genes explain less than half, and the rest is unexplained. This sample comprises around 140,000 clones, about 64% of them detected only once. The ten largest clonotypes hold 2.4% of the sample. Sequenced material: PBMCs. Source of these receptors: a woman between 35 and 50 years old in good health and CMV-seronegative.

This clone occurred once. The chain couples TRBV11-3 to TRBJ1-1; D possibly corresponds to TRBD1 (5 bases). V was pared by 5 bases and J by 1 base, with 11 bases between. Germline V gene sequence: CDR1 SGHNT, CDR2 YENEEA. This CDR3 is built from 14 residues. The CDR3 region is CASSPGGGNTEAFF. Here the CDR3 DNA reads TGTGCCAGCAGCCCGGGGGGAGGGAACACTGAAGCTTTCTTT.

This clone has just a few counts. The chain has TRBV27 and TRBJ2-3; D possibly corresponds to TRBD1 (6 bases). The V end was cut by 8 bases, the J end by 5 bases, with 17 bases between. The CDR3 loop spans 14 amino acids. The germline gives CDR1 MNHEY, CDR2 SMNVEV (reference sequence). The CDR3 DNA sequence: TGTGCCAGCTACTCCATAGACAGGAGAGATACGCAGTATTTT. Translated: CASYSIDRRDTQYF.

For the CDR3, the DNA is TGTGCCAGCTCATATACCCGGGGGCAAGAGACCCAGTACTTC. Its protein is CASSYTRGQETQYF. V is TRBV18 and J is TRBJ2-5, with D possibly TRBD2 on 6 matching bases. Germline CDR1 and CDR2: KGHSH and LQKENI. Trimming cost V 5 bases and J 2 bases, with 12 bases left between them. The CDR3 extends over 14 amino acids.

J is TRBJ2-6 and V is TRBV28, with D possibly being TRBD1 (5 bases). Trimming took off 9 bases at V and 0 bases at J, with 9 bases between the two ends. The CDR3 covers 14 residues. Germline V gene sequence: CDR1 MDHEN, CDR2 SYDVKM. The CDR3, as DNA: TGTGCCAGTAACAGGCACTCTGGGGCCAACGTCCTGACTTTC. Protein: CASNRHSGANVLTF.

In regard to this clone: At one end, the junction sequence differs from germline, possibly due to a read error. V and J are TRBV14 and TRBJ1-6, with 9 nucleotides matching TRBD1. This CDR3 contains 15 residues. CDR1 and CDR2 from the germline V gene are SGHDN and FVKESK. CDR3 residues: CASSQEGTGNSPPHF. Here the CDR3 DNA reads TGTGCCAGCAGCCAAGAGGGGACAGGGAATTCACCCCCCCACTTT.

This chain connects TRBV4-1 to TRBJ2-7; TRBD2 agrees at 12 bases. This CDR3 is built from 15 residues. From germline, CDR1 is MGHRA and CDR2 YSYEKL. Losses at the gene ends were 4 bases for V and 5 bases for J; bases not matched to a gene: 6. In nucleotides, the CDR3 is TGCGCCAGCAGCCGAGGACTAGCGGGGACGAACGAGCAGTACTTC. As protein: CASSRGLAGTNEQYF.

This rearrangement joins TRBV19 to TRBJ2-7, with D possibly matching TRBD1 (6 bases). Per the germline V gene, CDR1 is LNHDA and CDR2 is SQIVND (reference sequence). This CDR3 has 15 amino acids. The germline V and J ends were trimmed by 2 bases and 0 bases, with 11 bases remaining between them. The CDR3 loop is CASSIMQGRSYEQYF. CDR3 in DNA: TGTGCCAGTAGTATAATGCAGGGGCGCTCCTACGAGCAGTACTTC.

The chain recombines TRBV6-5 with TRBJ1-2; 8 nucleotides line up with TRBD1. Germline loops: CDR1 MNHEY, CDR2 SVGAGI. The CDR3 runs to 14 residues. V gave up 5 bases and J gave up 4 bases; unmatched junction bases: 6. The CDR3 region is CASSNAGGRYGYTF. The CDR3 nucleotides read TGTGCCAGCAGTAACGCAGGGGGCCGCTATGGCTACACCTTC.

The chain combines TRBV15 with TRBJ2-7; possible D gene TRBD1, 5 bases. With 0 bases removed from V and 4 bases from J, the gap between germline ends came to 10 bases. Germline CDR1 reads LNHNV; CDR2 reads YYDKDF (reference sequence). CDR3 length: 14 amino acids. The CDR3 spells CATSRDSRGYEQYF. Here the CDR3 DNA reads TGTGCCACCAGCAGAGATTCAAGGGGTTACGAGCAGTACTTC.

The V gene is TRBV30, the J gene TRBJ1-1; maybe TRBD1 (6 bases). The CDR3 is 13 residues long. Germline V gene sequence: CDR1 GTSNPN, CDR2 SVGIG (reference sequence). The germline V and J ends were trimmed by 4 bases and 0 bases, with 9 bases remaining between them. The CDR3 reads CAWKGHLNTEAFF. The CDR3 DNA reads TGTGCCTGGAAGGGACACTTGAACACTGAAGCTTTCTTT.

The chain carries TRBV13 and TRBJ2-2; weak D call: TRBD1 (6 bases). The germline V gene has CDR1 PRHDT and CDR2 FYEKMQ (reference sequence). This CDR3 has 14 amino acids. The germline V and J ends were trimmed by 4 bases and 6 bases, with 12 bases remaining between them. DNA for the CDR3: TGTGCCAGCAGCTCCGGACAGATCCCCGGGGAGCTGTTTTTT. This translates into CASSSGQIPGELFF.

This clone has a handful of counts. CDR3 amino acids: CASSPGGKVHEQYF. The DNA for the CDR3 is TGTGCCAGCAGTCCCGGCGGGAAGGTGCACGAGCAGTACTTC. The chain joins TRBV6-5 to TRBJ2-7; tentatively, D is TRBD2 (6 bases). The CDR3 runs to 14 residues. The ends were cut back, 5 bases at V and 5 bases at J, with 16 bases in the middle. Germline CDR1 MNHEY, CDR2 SVGAGI.

A single count supports this clone. This sequence joins TRBV14 and TRBJ2-3; 9 bases fit TRBD1. The CDR3 is made up of 15 amino acids. The germline V gene encodes CDR1 SGHDN and CDR2 FVKESK. J lost 5 bases, V lost 5 bases, and 8 bases had no gene match. The CDR3 bases are TGTGCCAGCAGCGGACGGGGACAGGGTAGAGATACGCAGTATTTT. This gives the protein CASSGRGQGRDTQYF.

This clone was seen more than once but under ten times. The chain couples TRBV2 to TRBJ2-3; no clear D gene. Deletions cut 4 bases from V and 5 bases from J, with 4 bases between. The length of the CDR3 is 11 residues. Germline lookup yields CDR1 SNHLY and CDR2 FYNNEI. The CDR3 reads CASSVKDTQYF. The CDR3 DNA reads as TGTGCCAGCAGTGTAAAAGATACGCAGTATTTT.

J is TRBJ1-5 and V is TRBV7-6; D uncertain. The ends were cut back, 5 bases at V and 3 bases at J, with 14 bases in the middle. Germline CDR1 SGHVS, CDR2 FNYEAQ. This CDR3 spans 15 amino acids. Here the CDR3 DNA reads TGTGCCAGCAGCCCCCTCCCTGGAGTCAATCAGCCCCAGCATTTT. It yields the protein CASSPLPGVNQPQHF.